Listed here are 4 T cell receptor beta chains from one sample, sequenced in a study of type 1 regulatory T cells. TCRdb redid the calling of the reads with MiXCR, one entry per CDR3 protein. Of about 23,000 distinct CDR3 sequences in the sample, roughly 45% were seen once. These receptors lack a known antigen. The sample taken for sequencing was cultured T cells, either the whole culture or a sorted T cell fraction (not recorded which). Source of these receptors: a human donor in good health.

The J gene is TRBJ1-2, the V gene TRBV12-3 or TRBV12-4; possibly TRBD1 for D (5 bases). This CDR3 region has 13 residues. The V end lost 3 bases, the J end lost 6 bases, and 11 bases lay between the germline ends. Here the CDR3 DNA reads TGTGCCAGCAGTTTGGCGGGGCTTGATGGCTACACCTTC. The encoded protein is CASSLAGLDGYTF.

The rearrangement joins TRBV19 to TRBJ1-1, with a possible D match to TRBD1 (6 bases). V was trimmed by 3 bases and J by 8 bases, leaving 16 bases between them. CDR3 length: 14 residues. The germline V gene has CDR1 LNHDA and CDR2 SQIVND (reference sequence). CDR3 residues: CASSISGRTEEAFF. As DNA, the CDR3 is TGTGCCAGTAGTATTTCGGGGCGGACAGAAGAAGCTTTCTTT.

The V and J genes are TRBV7-4 and TRBJ2-3; D gene unclear. V was clipped by 1 base and J by 0 bases, with 11 bases between them. Germline V gene lookup returns CDR1 SGHVT and CDR2 SQSDAQ. This CDR3 contains 16 residues. The CDR3, as DNA: TGTGCCAGCAGCTTAGTCTGGCGACTGAGCACAGATACGCAGTATTTT. Translated, it gives CASSLVWRLSTDTQYF.

The count of this clonotype is one. A junction end diverges from the germline sequence, so it may reflect a read error. The V call is TRBV6-5, the J call TRBJ2-2; D is perhaps TRBD1 or TRBD2 (5 bases each). Germline lookup yields CDR1 MNHEY and CDR2 SVGAGI. The CDR3 is 15 residues long. CDR3 DNA sequence: TGTGCCAACAGTTATTCGGGACGGGCCACCGGGGAGCTGTTTTTT. Translating gives CANSYSGRATGELFF.